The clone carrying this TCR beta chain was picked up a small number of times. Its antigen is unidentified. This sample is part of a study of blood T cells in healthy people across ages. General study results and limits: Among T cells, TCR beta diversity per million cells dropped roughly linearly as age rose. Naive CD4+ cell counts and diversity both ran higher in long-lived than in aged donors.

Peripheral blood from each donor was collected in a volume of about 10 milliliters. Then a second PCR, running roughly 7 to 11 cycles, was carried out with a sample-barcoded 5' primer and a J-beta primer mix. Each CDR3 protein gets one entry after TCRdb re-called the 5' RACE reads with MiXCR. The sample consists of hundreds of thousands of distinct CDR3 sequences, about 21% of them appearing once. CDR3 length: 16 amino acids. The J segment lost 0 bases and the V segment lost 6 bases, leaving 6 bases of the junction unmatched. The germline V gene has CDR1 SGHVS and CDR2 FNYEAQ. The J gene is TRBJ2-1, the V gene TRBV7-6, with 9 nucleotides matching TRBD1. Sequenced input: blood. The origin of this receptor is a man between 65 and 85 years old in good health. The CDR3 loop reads CASSPGTGSSYNEQFF. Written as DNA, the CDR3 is TGTGCCAGCAGTCCCGGGACAGGGAGCTCCTACAATGAGCAGTTCTTC. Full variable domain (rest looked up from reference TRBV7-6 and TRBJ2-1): GAGVSQSPRYKVTKRGQDVALRCDPISGHVSLYWYRQALGQGPEFLTYFNYEAQQDKSGLPNDRFSAERPEGSISTLTIQRTEQRDSAMYRCASSPGTGSSYNEQFFGPGTRLTVL.